Each of the 8 T cell receptor beta chains below was sequenced from the same sample in a study of blood T cell repertoires in COVID-19. Data came from immunoSEQ multiplex PCR; TCRdb stores just in-frame clones and leaves some out. The table includes approximately 230,000 clones, 88% detected once. Sequenced sample: peripheral blood. The receptor source for this set is a woman younger than 45 with COVID-19, enrolled during active disease.

The chain joins TRBV27 to TRBJ2-7, with unresolved D. The CDR3 runs 15 residues. Trimming removed 3 bases at V and 3 bases at J, with 15 bases between. Per germline, CDR1 MNHEY and CDR2 SMNVEV (reference sequence). The CDR3 is CASSFQALQIYEQYF. In DNA, the CDR3 is TGTGCCAGCAGTTTTCAGGCCCTACAGATCTACGAGCAGTACTTC.

The V gene is TRBV19, the J gene TRBJ2-4, with 9 bases matching TRBD1. Trimming removed 7 bases from V and 6 bases from J; junction bases left unmatched: 1. CDR3 length: 12 amino acids. Germline V lookup: CDR1 LNHDA, CDR2 SQIVND (reference sequence). CDR3 nucleotide sequence: TGTGCCAGTAAGGACAGGGGAAACATTCAGTACTTC. Residues: CASKDRGNIQYF. Full variable domain (remainder filled in from reference TRBV19 and TRBJ2-4): DGGITQSPKYLFRKEGQNVTLSCEQNLNHDAMYWYRQDPGQGLRLIYYSQIVNDFQKGDIAEGYSVSREKKESFPLTVTSAQKNPTAFYLCASKDRGNIQYFGAGTRLSVL.

This clone was counted a single time. V gene TRBV27 combines with J gene TRBJ1-1; 7 bases are shared with TRBD1. CDR3 size: 15 residues. V was clipped by 7 bases and J by 0 bases; unmatched bases: 8. Germline V gene sequence: CDR1 MNHEY, CDR2 SMNVEV (reference sequence). The CDR3 nucleotides read TGTGCCAGCACACCAACAGGGGACCTGAACACTGAAGCTTTCTTT. Translation gives CASTPTGDLNTEAFF.

The CDR3 loop reads CASLGLGDTQYF. The CDR3 DNA follows: TGTGCCAGCTTGGGACTAGGAGATACGCAGTATTTT. This sequence joins TRBV2 and TRBJ2-3, with 8 bases matching TRBD2. Germline-derived CDR1 and CDR2 are SNHLY and FYNNEI. V shed 8 bases, J shed 5 bases, and the junction held 3 bases outside the gene matches. The CDR3 is 12 amino acids.

This clone has a handful of counts. The sample holds other DNA sequences that translate to the same CDR3. The rearrangement joins TRBV18 to TRBJ1-4; TRBD1 matches 7 bases. The CDR3 covers 14 residues. J lost 4 bases, V lost 3 bases, and 2 bases had no gene match. CDR1 KGHSH and CDR2 LQKENI come from the germline V gene. The CDR3 loop reads CASSPGQNNEKLFF. The CDR3 nucleotides read TGTGCCAGCTCACCGGGACAGAATAATGAAAAACTGTTTTTT.

The CDR3 sequence is CASSQEDRGNEKLFF. CDR3 nucleotide sequence: TGCGCCAGCAGCCAGGAGGACAGGGGTAATGAAAAACTGTTTTTT. The rearrangement uses TRBV4-3 and TRBJ1-4; 9 bases match TRBD1. This CDR3 is built from 15 residues. CDR1 and CDR2 from the germline V gene are LGHNA and YSLEER. V lost 3 bases to trimming and J lost 4 bases; unmatched junction nucleotides: 3.

This chain links TRBV30 with TRBJ2-3, with D hard to call. The CDR3 length is 12 residues. The V and J ends lost 0 bases and 4 bases respectively, with 5 bases between them. Germline loops: CDR1 GTSNPN, CDR2 SVGIG (reference sequence). The CDR3 DNA is TGTGCCTGGAGTGTTACGGCAGATACGCAGTATTTT. This sequence encodes CAWSVTADTQYF. Looking up the rest from reference TRBV30 and TRBJ2-3 gives the full variable domain: SQTIHQWPATLVQPVGSPLSLECTVEGTSNPNLYWYRQAAGRGLQLLFYSVGIGQISSEVPQNLSASRPQDRQFILSSKKLLLSDSGFYLCAWSVTADTQYFGPGTRLTVL.

The J gene is TRBJ2-1, the V gene TRBV6-6; 9 bases align to TRBD2. The CDR3 length is 15 residues. The germline gives CDR1 MNHNY, CDR2 SVGAGI (reference sequence). V trimming: 5 bases; J trimming: 5 bases; junction bases outside the gene matches: 7. The CDR3 region is CASSTRREGNNEQFF. DNA for the CDR3: TGTGCCAGCAGTACCCGGCGGGAGGGAAACAATGAGCAGTTCTTC.